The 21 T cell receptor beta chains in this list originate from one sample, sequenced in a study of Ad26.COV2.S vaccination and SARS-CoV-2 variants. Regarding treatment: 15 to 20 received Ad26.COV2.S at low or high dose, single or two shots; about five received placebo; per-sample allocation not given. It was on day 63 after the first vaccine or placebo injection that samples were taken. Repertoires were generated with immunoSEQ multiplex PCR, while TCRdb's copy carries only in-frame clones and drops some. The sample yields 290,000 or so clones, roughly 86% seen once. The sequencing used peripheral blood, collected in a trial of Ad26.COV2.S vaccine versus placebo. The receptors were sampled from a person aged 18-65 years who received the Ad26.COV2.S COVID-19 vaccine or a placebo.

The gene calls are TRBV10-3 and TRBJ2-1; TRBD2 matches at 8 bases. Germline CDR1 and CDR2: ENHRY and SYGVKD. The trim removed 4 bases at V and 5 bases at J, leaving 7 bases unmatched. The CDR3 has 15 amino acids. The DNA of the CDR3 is TGTGCCATCAGTGCTCCTGGACTAGCCGACAATGAGCAGTTCTTC. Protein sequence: CAISAPGLADNEQFF.

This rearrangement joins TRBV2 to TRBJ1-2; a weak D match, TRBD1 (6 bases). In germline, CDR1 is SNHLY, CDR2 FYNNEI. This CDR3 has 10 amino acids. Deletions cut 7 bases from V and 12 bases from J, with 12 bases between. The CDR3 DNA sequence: TGTGCCAGCAAGAACAGGGCTGACACCTTC. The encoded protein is CASKNRADTF.

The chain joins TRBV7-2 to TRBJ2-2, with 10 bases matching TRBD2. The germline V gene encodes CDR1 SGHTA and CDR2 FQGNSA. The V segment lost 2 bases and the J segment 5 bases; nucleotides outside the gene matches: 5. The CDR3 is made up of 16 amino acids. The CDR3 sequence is CASSLQAGGRTGELFF. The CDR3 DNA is TGTGCCAGCAGCTTACAAGCGGGGGGGCGGACCGGGGAGCTGTTTTTT.

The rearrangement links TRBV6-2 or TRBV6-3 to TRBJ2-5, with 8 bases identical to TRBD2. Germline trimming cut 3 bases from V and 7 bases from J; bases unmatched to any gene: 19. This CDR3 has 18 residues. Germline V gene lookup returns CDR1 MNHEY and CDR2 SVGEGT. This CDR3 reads CASSYRGSGTRREGTQYF. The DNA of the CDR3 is TGTGCCAGCAGTTATCGGGGTTCCGGGACTAGGCGAGAGGGGACCCAGTACTTC.

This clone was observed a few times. The CDR3 DNA reads as TGTGCCAGCAGCTCGACCGGGGGGTCCCAGCATTTT. This sequence encodes CASSSTGGSQHF. The chain uses TRBV5-6 and TRBJ1-5, with D perhaps TRBD1 (5 bases). This CDR3 comprises 12 residues. CDR1 SGHDT and CDR2 YYEEEE come from the germline V gene. The V gene lost 3 bases and the J gene lost 11 bases, with 12 bases spanning the gap.

CDR3 sequence (DNA): TGTGCCAGCAGTGACTCCCCTGACACCGGGGAGCTGTTTTTT. As protein: CASSDSPDTGELFF. The V call is TRBV6-4, the J call TRBJ2-2; D ambiguous. CDR3 length equals 14 residues. The V end was cut by 0 bases, the J end by 3 bases, with 5 bases between. Germline CDR1 reads MRHNA; CDR2 reads SNTAGT.

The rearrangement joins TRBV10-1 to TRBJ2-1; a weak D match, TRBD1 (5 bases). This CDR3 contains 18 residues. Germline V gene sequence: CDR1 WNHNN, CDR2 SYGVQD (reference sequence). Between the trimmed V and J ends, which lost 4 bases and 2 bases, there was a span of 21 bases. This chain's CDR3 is CASSGFGTGAGPYNEQFF. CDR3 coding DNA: TGCGCCAGCAGTGGGTTCGGAACTGGGGCAGGGCCCTACAATGAGCAGTTCTTC.

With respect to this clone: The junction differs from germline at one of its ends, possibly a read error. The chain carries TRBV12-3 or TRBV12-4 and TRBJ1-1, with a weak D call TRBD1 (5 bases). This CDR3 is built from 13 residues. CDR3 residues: CASSWGPNTDAFF. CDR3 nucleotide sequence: TGTGCCAGCAGTTGGGGACCGAACACTGACGCTTTCTTT.

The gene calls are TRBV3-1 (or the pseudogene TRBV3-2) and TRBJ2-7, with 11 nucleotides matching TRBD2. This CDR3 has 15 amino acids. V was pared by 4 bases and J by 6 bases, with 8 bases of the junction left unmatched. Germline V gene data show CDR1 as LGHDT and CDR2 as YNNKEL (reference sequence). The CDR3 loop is CASSLDSGGAREQYF. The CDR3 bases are TGTGCCAGCAGCCTAGATAGCGGGGGGGCCCGCGAGCAGTACTTC.

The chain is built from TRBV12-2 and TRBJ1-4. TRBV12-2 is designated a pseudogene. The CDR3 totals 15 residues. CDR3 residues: CASRLARWHREKLFF. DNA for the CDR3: TGTGCAAGTCGCTTAGCACGATGGCATAGGGAAAAACTGTTTTTT.

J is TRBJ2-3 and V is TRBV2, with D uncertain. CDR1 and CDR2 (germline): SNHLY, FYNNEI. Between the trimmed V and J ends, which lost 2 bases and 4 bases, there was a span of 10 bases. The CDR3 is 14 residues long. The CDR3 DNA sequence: TGTGCCAGCAGTGAATCTAGGTCCGCAGATACGCAGTATTTT. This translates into CASSESRSADTQYF. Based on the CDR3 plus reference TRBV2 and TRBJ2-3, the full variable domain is EPEVTQTPSHQVTQMGQEVILRCVPISNHLYFYWYRQILGQKVEFLVSFYNNEISEKSEIFDDQFSVERPDGSNFTLKIRSTKLEDSAMYFCASSESRSADTQYFGPGTRLTVL.

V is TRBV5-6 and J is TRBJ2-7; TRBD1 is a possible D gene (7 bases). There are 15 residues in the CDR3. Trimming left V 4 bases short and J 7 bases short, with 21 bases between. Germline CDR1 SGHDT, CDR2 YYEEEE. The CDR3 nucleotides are TGTGCCAGCAGCCCTACCGACAGGGACTCGGGGGAGCAGTACTTC. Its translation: CASSPTDRDSGEQYF.

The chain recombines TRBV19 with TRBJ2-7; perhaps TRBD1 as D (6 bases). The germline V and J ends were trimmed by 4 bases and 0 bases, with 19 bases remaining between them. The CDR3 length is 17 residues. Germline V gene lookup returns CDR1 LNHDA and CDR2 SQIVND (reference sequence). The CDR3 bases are TGTGCCAGTAGTAGAATCTCCGGGACAAGGAGCTCCTACGAGCAGTACTTC. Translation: CASSRISGTRSSYEQYF.

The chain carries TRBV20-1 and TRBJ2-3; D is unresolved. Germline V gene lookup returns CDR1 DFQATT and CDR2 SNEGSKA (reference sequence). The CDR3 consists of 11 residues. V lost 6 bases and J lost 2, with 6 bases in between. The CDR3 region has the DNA TGCAGTGCGGCCCCCACAGATACGCAGTATTTT. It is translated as CSAAPTDTQYF.

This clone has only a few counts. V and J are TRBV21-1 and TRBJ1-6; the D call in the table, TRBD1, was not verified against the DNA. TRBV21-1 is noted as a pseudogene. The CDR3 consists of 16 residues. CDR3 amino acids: CASSRSYRVWNSPLHF. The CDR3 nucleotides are TGTGCCAGCAGCAGGTCATACAGGGTTTGGAATTCACCCCTCCACTTT.

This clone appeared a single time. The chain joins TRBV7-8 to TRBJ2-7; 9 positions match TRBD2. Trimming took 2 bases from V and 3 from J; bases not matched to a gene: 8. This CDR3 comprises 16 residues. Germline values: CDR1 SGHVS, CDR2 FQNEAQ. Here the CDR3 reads CASSLLALAGSYEQYF. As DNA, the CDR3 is TGTGCCAGCAGCTTATTGGCCCTAGCGGGAAGCTACGAGCAGTACTTC.

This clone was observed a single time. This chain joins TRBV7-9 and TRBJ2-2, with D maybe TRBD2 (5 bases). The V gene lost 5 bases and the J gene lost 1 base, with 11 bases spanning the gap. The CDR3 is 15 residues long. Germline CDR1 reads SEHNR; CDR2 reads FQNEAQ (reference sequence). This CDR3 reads CASSLGEGNTGELFF. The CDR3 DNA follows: TGTGCCAGCAGCCTCGGAGAGGGGAACACCGGGGAGCTGTTTTTT.

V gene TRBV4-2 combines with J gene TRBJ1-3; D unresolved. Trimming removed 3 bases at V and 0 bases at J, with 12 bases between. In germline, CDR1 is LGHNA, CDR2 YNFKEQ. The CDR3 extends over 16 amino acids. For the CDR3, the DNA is TGTGCCAGCAGCCATGCTATCAGGACCTCTGGAAACACCATATATTTT. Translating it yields CASSHAIRTSGNTIYF.

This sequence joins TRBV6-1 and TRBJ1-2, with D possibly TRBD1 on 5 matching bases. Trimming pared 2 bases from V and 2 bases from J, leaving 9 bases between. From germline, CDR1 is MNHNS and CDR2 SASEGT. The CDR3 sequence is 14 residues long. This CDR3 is CASSEFRGNYGYTF. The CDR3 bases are TGTGCCAGCAGTGAATTTCGGGGCAACTATGGCTACACCTTC.

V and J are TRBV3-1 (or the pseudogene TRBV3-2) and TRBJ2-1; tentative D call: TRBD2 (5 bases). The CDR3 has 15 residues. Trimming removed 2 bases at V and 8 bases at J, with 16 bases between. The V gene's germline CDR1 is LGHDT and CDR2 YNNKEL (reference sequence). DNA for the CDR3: TGTGCCAGCAGCCAACCCGGCGAGGGCGTCGATGAGCAGTTCTTC. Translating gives CASSQPGEGVDEQFF.

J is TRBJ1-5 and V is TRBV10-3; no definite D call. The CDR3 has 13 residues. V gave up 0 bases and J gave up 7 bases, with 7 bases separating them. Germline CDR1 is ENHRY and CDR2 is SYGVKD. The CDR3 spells CAISESLGQPQHF. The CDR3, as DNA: TGTGCCATCAGTGAGTCGTTGGGGCAGCCCCAGCATTTT.